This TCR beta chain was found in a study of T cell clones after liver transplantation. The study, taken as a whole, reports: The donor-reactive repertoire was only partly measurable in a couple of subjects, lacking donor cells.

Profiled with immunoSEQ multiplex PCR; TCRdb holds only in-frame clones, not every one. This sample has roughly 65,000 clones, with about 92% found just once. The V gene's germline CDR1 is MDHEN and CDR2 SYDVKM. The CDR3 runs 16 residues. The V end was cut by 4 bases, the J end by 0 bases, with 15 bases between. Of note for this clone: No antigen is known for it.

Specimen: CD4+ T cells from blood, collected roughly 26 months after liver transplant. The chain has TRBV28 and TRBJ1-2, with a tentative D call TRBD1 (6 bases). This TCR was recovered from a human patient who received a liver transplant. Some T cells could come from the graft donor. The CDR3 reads CASSSNTGNSNYGYTF. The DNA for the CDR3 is TGTGCCAGCAGTTCCAATACAGGGAACTCTAACTATGGCTACACCTTC.